This T cell receptor (beta chain) stems from a study of blood T cell repertoires in COVID-19. On the study more broadly: From the United States, Italy and Spain came samples of acute and convalescent COVID-19. The cDNA or gDNA used as material had been derived from T cells, B-cell-depleted T cells, or PBMCs.

Trimming cost V 4 bases and J 4 bases; bases outside gene matches: 9. Germline CDR1 and CDR2: SGHNT and YYREEE (reference sequence). The CDR3 has 16 amino acids. Under the authors' procedure: Counts of nucleated cells, estimated from reference gene primer amplification, were obtained. Here immunoSEQ multiplex PCR was the method, and the copy in TCRdb shows in-frame clones only, minus some. V and J calls plus clone size are reproduced from that table; the DNA served to infer D and trimming. The sample includes under 200,000 clones, 80% to 90% of them seen just once. The chain employs TRBV5-4 and TRBJ1-3, with 9 bases identical to TRBD1. The sample taken for sequencing was peripheral blood. The receptor's source is a man aged 60-69 years with acute or convalescent COVID-19. The DNA of the CDR3 is TGTGCCAGCAGCGCCCGACAGGGGGTAGGAGGAAACACCATATATTTT. Translated: CASSARQGVGGNTIYF. Looking up the rest from reference TRBV5-4 and TRBJ1-3 gives the full variable domain: ETGVTQSPTHLIKTRGQQVTLRCSSQSGHNTVSWYQQALGQGPQFIFQYYREEENGRGNFPPRFSGLQFPNYSSELNVNALELDDSALYLCASSARQGVGGNTIYFGEGSWLTVV.